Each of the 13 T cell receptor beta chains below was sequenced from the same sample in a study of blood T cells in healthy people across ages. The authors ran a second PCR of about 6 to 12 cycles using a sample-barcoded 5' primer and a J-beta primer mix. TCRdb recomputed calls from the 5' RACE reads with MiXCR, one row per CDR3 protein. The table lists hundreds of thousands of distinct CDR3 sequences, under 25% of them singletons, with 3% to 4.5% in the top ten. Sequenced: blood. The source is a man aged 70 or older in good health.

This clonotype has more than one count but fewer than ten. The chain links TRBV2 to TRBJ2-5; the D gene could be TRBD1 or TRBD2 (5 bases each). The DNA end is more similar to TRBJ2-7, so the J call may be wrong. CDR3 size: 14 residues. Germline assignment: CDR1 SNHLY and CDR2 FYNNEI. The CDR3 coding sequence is TGTGCCAGCAGTTACGGGACCCTCCTCTACGAGCAGTACTTC. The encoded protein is CASSYGTLLYEQYF.

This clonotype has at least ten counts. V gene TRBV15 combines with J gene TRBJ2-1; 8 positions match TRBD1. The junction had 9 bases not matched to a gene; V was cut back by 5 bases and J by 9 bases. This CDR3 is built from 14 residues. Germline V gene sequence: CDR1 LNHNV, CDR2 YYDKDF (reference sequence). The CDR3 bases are TGTGCCACCAGCCCGGACAGGGTACTTGGTGAGCAGTTCTTC. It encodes CATSPDRVLGEQFF.

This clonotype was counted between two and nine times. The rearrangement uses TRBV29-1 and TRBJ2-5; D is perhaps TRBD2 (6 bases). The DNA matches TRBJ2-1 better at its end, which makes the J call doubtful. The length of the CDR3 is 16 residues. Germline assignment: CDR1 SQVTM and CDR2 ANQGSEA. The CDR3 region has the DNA TGCAGCGTTGAAGTAGGGGCTGGGGGGTTGAACAATGAGCAGTTCTTC. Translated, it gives CSVEVGAGGLNNEQFF.

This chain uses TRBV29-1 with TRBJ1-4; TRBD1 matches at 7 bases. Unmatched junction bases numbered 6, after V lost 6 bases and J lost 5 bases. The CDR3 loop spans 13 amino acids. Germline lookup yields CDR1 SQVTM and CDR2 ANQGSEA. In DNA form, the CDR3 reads TGCAGCGTCAACAGGGGATTAAATGAAAAACTGTTTTTT. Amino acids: CSVNRGLNEKLFF.

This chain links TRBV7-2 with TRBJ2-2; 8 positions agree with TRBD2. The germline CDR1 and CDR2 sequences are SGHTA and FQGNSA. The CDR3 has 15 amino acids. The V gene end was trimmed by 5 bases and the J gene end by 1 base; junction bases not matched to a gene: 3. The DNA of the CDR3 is TGTGCCAGCAGCGAAACTAGCGGGAACACCGGGGAGCTGTTTTTT. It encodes CASSETSGNTGELFF.

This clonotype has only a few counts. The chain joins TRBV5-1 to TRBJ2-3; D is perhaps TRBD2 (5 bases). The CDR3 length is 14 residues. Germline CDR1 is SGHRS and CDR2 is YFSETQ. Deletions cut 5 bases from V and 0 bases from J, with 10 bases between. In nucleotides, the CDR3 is TGCGCCAGCAGGGCGGGCAGGAGCACAGATACGCAGTATTTT. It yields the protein CASRAGRSTDTQYF. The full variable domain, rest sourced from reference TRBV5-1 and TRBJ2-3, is KAGVTQTPRYLIKTRGQQVTLSCSPISGHRSVSWYQQTPGQGLQFLFEYFSETQRNKGNFPGRFSGRQFSNSRSEMNVSTLELGDSALYLCASRAGRSTDTQYFGPGTRLTVL.

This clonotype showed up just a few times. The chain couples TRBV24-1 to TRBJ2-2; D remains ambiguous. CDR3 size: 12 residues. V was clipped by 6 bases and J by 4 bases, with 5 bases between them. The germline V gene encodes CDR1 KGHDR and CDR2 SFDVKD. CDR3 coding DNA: TGTGCCACCAGTAGCTTCACCGGGGAGCTGTTTTTT. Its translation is CATSSFTGELFF.

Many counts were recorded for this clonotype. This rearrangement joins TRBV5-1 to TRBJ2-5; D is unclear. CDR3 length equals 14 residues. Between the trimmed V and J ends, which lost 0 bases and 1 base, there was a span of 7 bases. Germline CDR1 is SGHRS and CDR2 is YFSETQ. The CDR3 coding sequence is TGCGCCAGCAGCTTGGCGTTGGTCCAAGAGACCCAGTACTTC. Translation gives CASSLALVQETQYF.

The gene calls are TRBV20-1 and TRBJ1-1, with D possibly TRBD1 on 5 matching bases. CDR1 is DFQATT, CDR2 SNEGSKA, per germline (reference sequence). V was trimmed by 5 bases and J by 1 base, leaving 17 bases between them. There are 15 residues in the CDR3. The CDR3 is CSAPREGRRNTEAFF. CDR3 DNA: TGCAGTGCTCCCCGGGAGGGGCGCAGGAACACTGAAGCTTTCTTT.

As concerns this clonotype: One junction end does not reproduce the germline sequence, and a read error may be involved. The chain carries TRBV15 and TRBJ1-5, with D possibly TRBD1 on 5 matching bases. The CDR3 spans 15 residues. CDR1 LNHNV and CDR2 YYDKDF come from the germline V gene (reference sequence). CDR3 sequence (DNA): TGTGCCACCAGCAGACGCAGGGATAGCAATCAGCCCCGGCATTTT. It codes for CATSRRRDSNQPRHF.

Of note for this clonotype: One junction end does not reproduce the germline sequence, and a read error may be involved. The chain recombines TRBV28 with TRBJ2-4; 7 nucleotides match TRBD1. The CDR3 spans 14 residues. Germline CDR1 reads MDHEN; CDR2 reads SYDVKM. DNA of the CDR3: TGTGCCAGCAGTTTCGGGACAGCCCAAAACATTCAGTACTTC. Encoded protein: CASSFGTAQNIQYF.

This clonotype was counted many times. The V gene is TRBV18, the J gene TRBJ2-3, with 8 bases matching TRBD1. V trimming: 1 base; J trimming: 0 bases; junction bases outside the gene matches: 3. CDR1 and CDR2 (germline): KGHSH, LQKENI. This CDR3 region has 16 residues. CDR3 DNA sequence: TGTGCCAGCTCACCACTTAGGACAGGGAGCACAGATACGCAGTATTTT. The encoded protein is CASSPLRTGSTDTQYF.

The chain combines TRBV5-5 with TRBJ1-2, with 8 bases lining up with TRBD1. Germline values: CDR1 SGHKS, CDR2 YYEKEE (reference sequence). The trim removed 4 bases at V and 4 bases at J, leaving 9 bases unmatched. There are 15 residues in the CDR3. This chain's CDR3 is CASSPDRAASYGYTF. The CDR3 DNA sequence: TGTGCCAGCAGCCCGGACAGGGCGGCAAGCTATGGCTACACCTTC.